What follows is one T cell receptor (beta chain) and its context. Its target is not known. Running of the assay took place at deep level. Repertoires were generated with immunoSEQ multiplex PCR, while TCRdb's copy carries only in-frame clones and drops some. This table holds around 430,000 clones, around 79% found once. The sample is drawn from a study of shared clonotypes between healthy human individuals. Findings and limits, study-wide: Represented diversity (both genetic and exposure-history) was limited by the small number of donors. Clonotype sharing among donors was thought likely to change with sequencing depth.

Extraction of genomic DNA in unsorted samples used approximately 100 million PBMCs. Germline values: CDR1 SGHNT, CDR2 YENEEA. Trimming removed 4 bases from V and 8 bases from J, with 11 bases in between. The CDR3 has 13 amino acids. The chain uses TRBV11-3 and TRBJ2-2; D may be TRBD1 (6 bases). The origin of this receptor is a woman aged 40 to 49 in good health. Some clones in this sample may be carry-over from other donors' samples. The specimen sequenced was PBMCs. The CDR3 sequence is CASSYSRGGELFF. CDR3 nucleotide sequence: TGTGCCAGCAGCTATAGCAGGGGAGGGGAGCTGTTTTTT.